One and the same sample provided the 29 T cell receptor beta chains below, sequenced in a study of OX40 agonist ivuxolimab in advanced cancers. The receptor library was made with the immunoSEQ multiplex PCR assay. TCRdb holds this immuneACCESS table with in-frame rearrangements only. Some clones are missing; in checked studies, unresolved V genes explain under half, and the rest has no known cause. The sample has 20,000 to 25,000 clones on record, approximately 84% of them singletons. The leading ten clones occupy about a third of the sample. The sample here was CD4+ or CD8+ T cells sorted from blood, taken in a trial of the OX40 agonist ivuxolimab. The origin of the receptors is an adult with an advanced solid tumor such as melanoma, head and neck, liver or kidney cancer.

The rearrangement joins TRBV4-1 to TRBJ2-1; no clear D. Looked up from germline, CDR1 is MGHRA and CDR2 is YSYEKL. Deletions cut 0 bases from V and 3 bases from J, with 9 bases between. The CDR3 length is 15 residues. The CDR3 spells CASSQDRYSYNEQFF. The CDR3 bases are TGCGCCAGCAGCCAAGATCGGTATAGCTACAATGAGCAGTTCTTC.

This sequence joins TRBV6-5 and TRBJ2-7; D is perhaps TRBD1 or TRBD2 (5 bases each). V lost 0 bases and J 0 bases, leaving 9 bases between the germline ends. The CDR3 is 15 amino acids. Germline CDR1 MNHEY, CDR2 SVGAGI. CDR3 loop: CASSYSRDGSYEQYF. CDR3 nucleotide sequence: TGTGCCAGCAGTTACTCCAGGGACGGCTCCTACGAGCAGTACTTC.

The chain links TRBV27 to TRBJ2-3, with 9 bases lining up with TRBD1. With V trimmed by 2 bases and J by 4 bases, 7 bases remained unmatched. Germline-derived CDR1 and CDR2 are MNHEY and SMNVEV (reference sequence). There are 16 residues in the CDR3. CDR3 sequence reads: CASSLGRTGVADTQYF. The CDR3 DNA follows: TGTGCCAGCAGTTTAGGCCGGACAGGGGTGGCAGATACGCAGTATTTT.

The rearrangement links TRBV28 to TRBJ2-7, with TRBD2 identical over 11 bases. Germline V gene data show CDR1 as MDHEN and CDR2 as SYDVKM. The CDR3 contains 15 residues. Trimming at V came to 6 bases and at J to 0 bases, leaving 4 bases not matched to a gene. The CDR3 is CASRSGTSGSYEQYF. The CDR3 DNA reads as TGTGCCAGCAGATCTGGGACTAGCGGCTCCTACGAGCAGTACTTC.

This sequence joins TRBV27 and TRBJ1-5; D may be TRBD1 (5 bases). This CDR3 has 15 amino acids. Germline V gives CDR1 MNHEY, CDR2 SMNVEV (reference sequence). Trimming shortened V by 6 bases and J by 6 bases, and 18 bases separated the two germline ends. The CDR3 here is CASSLGLGPRQPQHF. CDR3 sequence (DNA): TGTGCCAGCAGCCTAGGGTTGGGGCCTCGTCAGCCCCAGCATTTT.

V is TRBV27 and J is TRBJ1-2; possible D gene TRBD1, 6 bases. Looked up from germline, CDR1 is MNHEY and CDR2 is SMNVEV (reference sequence). This CDR3 region has 15 residues. V lost 0 bases and J lost 5, with 13 bases in between. The CDR3 loop reads CASSLSRQGRYGYTF. The CDR3 DNA reads TGTGCCAGCAGTTTATCCCGGCAGGGGCGATATGGCTACACCTTC.

V gene TRBV5-1 combines with J gene TRBJ2-7; 8 bases match TRBD2. Germline CDR1 is SGHRS and CDR2 is YFSETQ. The CDR3 runs to 19 residues. Trimming cost V 4 bases and J 6 bases; bases outside gene matches: 24. This CDR3 is CASSAGRGGSGTGAREQYF. In DNA form, the CDR3 reads TGCGCCAGCAGCGCCGGCCGGGGGGGTTCCGGGACGGGGGCCCGCGAGCAGTACTTC.

The chain employs TRBV28 and TRBJ2-7; possible D gene TRBD2, 6 bases. Between the trimmed V and J ends, which lost 1 base and 4 bases, there was a span of 8 bases. Germline V CDR1 and CDR2: MDHEN, SYDVKM. CDR3 length: 13 residues. The CDR3 DNA sequence: TGTGCCAGCAGTTTATCAGCGGGTTACGAGCAGTACTTC. This codes for CASSLSAGYEQYF.

The chain has TRBV7-2 and TRBJ2-1, with 9 bases identical to TRBD2. Germline lookup yields CDR1 SGHTA and CDR2 FQGNSA. The CDR3 has 16 residues. With 0 bases clipped from V and 4 bases from J, the junction kept 4 bases outside the gene matches. The CDR3 DNA sequence: TGTGCCAGCAGCTTAGCACAGGGACTAGCTTACAATGAGCAGTTCTTC. Amino acid sequence: CASSLAQGLAYNEQFF.

This chain joins TRBV5-5 and TRBJ1-1; the D is unclear. Per the germline V gene, CDR1 is SGHKS and CDR2 is YYEKEE (reference sequence). The CDR3 spans 15 residues. The V and J ends lost 1 base and 0 bases respectively, with 10 bases between them. CDR3 in DNA: TGTGCCAGCAGCTTGTCTGGCTCTCTGAACACTGAAGCTTTCTTT. Translation: CASSLSGSLNTEAFF.

This chain uses TRBV27 with TRBJ1-2; a possible D gene is TRBD1 (5 bases). The CDR3 loop spans 14 amino acids. Germline V gene sequence: CDR1 MNHEY, CDR2 SMNVEV (reference sequence). The V end was cut by 4 bases, the J end by 5 bases, with 14 bases between. CDR3 amino acids: CASSSTGRVYGYTF. CDR3 nucleotides: TGTGCCAGCAGTTCCACGGGACGGGTATATGGCTACACCTTC.

The chain recombines TRBV6-1 with TRBJ2-7; 7 positions match TRBD2. Germline trimming cut 3 bases from V and 1 base from J; bases unmatched to any gene: 6. CDR3 size: 15 residues. CDR1 MNHNS and CDR2 SASEGT come from the germline V gene. CDR3 region: CASSEESSGSYEQYF. CDR3 bases: TGTGCCAGCAGTGAGGAGTCTAGCGGTTCCTACGAGCAGTACTTC.

The J gene is TRBJ1-5, the V gene TRBV6-5; possibly TRBD1 for D (6 bases). CDR1 and CDR2 from the germline V gene are MNHEY and SVGAGI. The length of the CDR3 is 13 residues. V lost 5 bases and J lost 7, with 12 bases in between. The CDR3 sequence is CASSRTGNQPQHF. The CDR3 coding sequence is TGTGCCAGCAGTCGTACAGGGAACCAGCCCCAGCATTTT.

The CDR3 region has the DNA TGTGCCAGCAGTTTATATGGGGGGACAGGGGGCAATCAGCCCCAGCATTTT. This translates into CASSLYGGTGGNQPQHF. The rearrangement joins TRBV27 to TRBJ1-5; 10 bases are a match to TRBD1. With 1 base clipped from V and 2 bases from J, the junction kept 5 bases outside the gene matches. The CDR3 sequence is 17 residues long. Germline loops: CDR1 MNHEY, CDR2 SMNVEV (reference sequence).

The V call is TRBV27, the J call TRBJ2-5; D gene unclear. Germline CDR1 is MNHEY and CDR2 is SMNVEV (reference sequence). The CDR3 runs to 13 residues. With 3 bases removed from V and 4 bases from J, the gap between germline ends came to 9 bases. In DNA form, the CDR3 reads TGTGCCAGCAGTTTTGGGCGGTCAGAGACCCAGTACTTC. This codes for CASSFGRSETQYF.

J is TRBJ2-7 and V is TRBV4-1; 8 positions agree with TRBD2. The CDR3 totals 14 residues. The V segment lost 5 bases and the J segment 2 bases; nucleotides outside the gene matches: 5. Germline CDR1 is MGHRA and CDR2 is YSYEKL. The CDR3 sequence is CASSNPGRAYEQYF. The CDR3, as DNA: TGCGCCAGCAGCAATCCCGGGAGGGCCTACGAGCAGTACTTC.

V gene TRBV28 combines with J gene TRBJ2-1, with 7 bases identical to TRBD2. The length of the CDR3 is 19 residues. Germline lookup yields CDR1 MDHEN and CDR2 SYDVKM. Trimming at V came to 3 bases and at J to 2 bases, leaving 16 bases not matched to a gene. This CDR3 is CASSFPSLGAGTTYNEQFF. CDR3 DNA: TGTGCCAGCAGTTTCCCATCTTTGGGAGCCGGGACTACCTACAATGAGCAGTTCTTC.

This rearrangement joins TRBV4-1 to TRBJ1-4, with 8 bases that match TRBD1. V shed 4 bases, J shed 4 bases, and the junction held 5 bases outside the gene matches. CDR1 and CDR2 (germline): MGHRA, YSYEKL. The CDR3 has 15 residues. The CDR3 DNA follows: TGCGCCAGCAGCCTGCCGGGACAGGTTAATGAAAAACTGTTTTTT. Protein: CASSLPGQVNEKLFF.

This chain links TRBV5-1 with TRBJ2-1, with 7 positions matching TRBD2. The CDR3 consists of 16 residues. Per the germline V gene, CDR1 is SGHRS and CDR2 is YFSETQ. V trimming: 0 bases; J trimming: 0 bases; junction bases outside the gene matches: 3. Here the CDR3 DNA reads TGCGCCAGCAGCTTGGAGAGCGGGAACTCCTACAATGAGCAGTTCTTC. Its translation is CASSLESGNSYNEQFF. The variable domain in full, with the rest retrieved from reference TRBV5-1 and TRBJ2-1, is KAGVTQTPRYLIKTRGQQVTLSCSPISGHRSVSWYQQTPGQGLQFLFEYFSETQRNKGNFPGRFSGRQFSNSRSEMNVSTLELGDSALYLCASSLESGNSYNEQFFGPGTRLTVL.

The rearrangement links TRBV5-4 to TRBJ2-2, with D possibly TRBD2 on 5 matching bases. Germline values: CDR1 SGHNT, CDR2 YYREEE (reference sequence). V shed 7 bases and J shed 5 bases, with 9 bases lying between them. This CDR3 is built from 12 residues. CDR3 nucleotide sequence: TGTGCCAGCGATAGCGCGACCGGGGAGCTGTTTTTT. Its protein is CASDSATGELFF.

The chain employs TRBV27 and TRBJ2-7; D is possibly TRBD2 (5 bases). This CDR3 region has 13 residues. The ends were cut back, 2 bases at V and 2 bases at J, with 7 bases in the middle. Germline loops: CDR1 MNHEY, CDR2 SMNVEV (reference sequence). CDR3 DNA: TGTGCCAGCAGTTTAGGCGGGCCCTACGAGCAGTACTTC. Translation gives CASSLGGPYEQYF.

The CDR3 bases are TGTGCCAGCAGTTTAATGGGACCCCGGGGGCAGTACTTC. Its protein product is CASSLMGPRGQYF. The genes are TRBV27 and TRBJ2-7; D may correspond to TRBD1 or TRBD2 (5 bases each). The germline V gene encodes CDR1 MNHEY and CDR2 SMNVEV (reference sequence). The CDR3 spans 13 residues. Trimming left V 2 bases short and J 9 bases short, with 14 bases between.

This chain connects TRBV4-1 to TRBJ2-7; 10 bases agree with TRBD1. This CDR3 has 16 amino acids. The germline gives CDR1 MGHRA, CDR2 YSYEKL. V lost 3 bases, J lost 3 bases, and 8 bases stayed unmatched. In DNA, the CDR3 is TGCGCCAGCAGCCACGGGGGGACAGGGGAGTACTACGAGCAGTACTTC. Translating gives CASSHGGTGEYYEQYF.

This clone was recorded a few times. The chain couples TRBV30 to TRBJ1-2; TRBD1 matches at 8 bases. Germline loops: CDR1 GTSNPN, CDR2 SVGIG (reference sequence). CDR3 length equals 14 residues. V gave up 4 bases and J gave up 6 bases; unmatched junction bases: 10. The CDR3 coding sequence is TGTGCCTGGACCCGGACAGGGTTAGACGATGGCTACACCTTC. This sequence encodes CAWTRTGLDDGYTF.

V gene TRBV7-3 combines with J gene TRBJ2-1, with D perhaps TRBD2 (7 bases). The CDR3 extends over 15 amino acids. Germline CDR1 reads SGHTA; CDR2 reads FQGTGA. Trimming removed 4 bases from V and 10 bases from J, with 20 bases in between. The CDR3 coding sequence is TGTGCCAGCAGCTCCGGTCGGGGGGCGCCTTGGGAGCAGTTCTTC. It translates to CASSSGRGAPWEQFF. Full variable domain (missing parts from reference TRBV7-3 and TRBJ2-1): GAGVSQTPSNKVTEKGKYVELRCDPISGHTALYWYRQSLGQGPEFLIYFQGTGAADDSGLPNDRFFAVRPEGSVSTLKIQRTERGDSAVYLCASSSGRGAPWEQFFGPGTRLTVL.

The gene calls are TRBV6-4 and TRBJ1-2; 7 bases fit TRBD1. Trimming cost V 6 bases and J 2 bases; bases outside gene matches: 3. Germline V lookup: CDR1 MRHNA, CDR2 SNTAGT. The CDR3 is made up of 13 amino acids. Here the CDR3 DNA reads TGTGCCAGCAGCGGGGACAGCAACTATGGCTACACCTTC. This gives the protein CASSGDSNYGYTF.

This chain connects TRBV10-3 to TRBJ1-1; 7 bases are shared with TRBD1. From germline, CDR1 is ENHRY and CDR2 SYGVKD. The CDR3 sequence is 15 residues long. Trimming removed 3 bases from V and 0 bases from J; junction bases left unmatched: 4. Here the CDR3 reads CAISELTGVNTEAFF. The CDR3 DNA sequence: TGTGCCATCAGTGAATTAACAGGGGTGAACACTGAAGCTTTCTTT.

By share of the sample, this clone is large (0.1 to 1%). The chain uses TRBV9 and TRBJ2-5, with D unclear. Trimming left V 0 bases short and J 3 bases short, with 18 bases between. The CDR3 contains 17 residues. Looked up from germline, CDR1 is SGDLS and CDR2 is YYNGEE. Written as DNA, the CDR3 is TGTGCCAGCAGCGTAGATCCCCACACCGGGTTGAAAGAGACCCAGTACTTC. Its protein is CASSVDPHTGLKETQYF.

This chain joins TRBV15 and TRBJ2-5; D gene unclear. This CDR3 has 13 residues. Germline assignment: CDR1 LNHNV and CDR2 YYDKDF (reference sequence). Trimming took off 3 bases at V and 3 bases at J, with 8 bases between the two ends. Here the CDR3 DNA reads TGTGCCACCAGCAGGGGTCGTAAAGAGACCCAGTACTTC. Translation gives CATSRGRKETQYF.